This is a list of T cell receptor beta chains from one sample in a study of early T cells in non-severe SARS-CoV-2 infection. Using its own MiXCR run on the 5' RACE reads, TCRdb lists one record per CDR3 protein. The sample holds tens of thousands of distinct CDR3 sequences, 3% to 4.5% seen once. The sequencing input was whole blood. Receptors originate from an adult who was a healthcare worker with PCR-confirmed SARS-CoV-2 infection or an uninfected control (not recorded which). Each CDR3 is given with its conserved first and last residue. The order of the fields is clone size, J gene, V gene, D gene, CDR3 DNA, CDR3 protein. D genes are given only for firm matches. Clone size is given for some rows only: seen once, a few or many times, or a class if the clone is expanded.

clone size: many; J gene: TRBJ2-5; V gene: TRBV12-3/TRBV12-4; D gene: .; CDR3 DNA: TGTGCCAGCAGTTTTAGGAGGGTAGAGACCCAGTACTTC; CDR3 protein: CASSFRRVETQYF
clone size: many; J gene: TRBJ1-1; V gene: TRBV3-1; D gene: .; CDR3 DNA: TGTGCCAGCAGCCGTGGGACATCCTCAGGTACCATGAACACTGAAGCTTTCTTT; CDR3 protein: CASSRGTSSGTMNTEAFF
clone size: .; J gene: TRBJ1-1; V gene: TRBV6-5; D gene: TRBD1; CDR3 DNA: TGTGCCAGCGGCCACAGGGGGGTGAACACTGAAGCTTTCTTT; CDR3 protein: CASGHRGVNTEAFF
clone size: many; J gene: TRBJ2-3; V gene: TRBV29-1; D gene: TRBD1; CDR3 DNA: TGCAGCGTCAGGGACAGTTTCGGTACGCAGTATTTT; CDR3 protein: CSVRDSFGTQYF
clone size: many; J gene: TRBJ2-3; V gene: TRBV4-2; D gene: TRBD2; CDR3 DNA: TGTGCCAGCGTCGGGGGACTAGCGGGAACGACAGATACGCAGTATTTT; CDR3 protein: CASVGGLAGTTDTQYF
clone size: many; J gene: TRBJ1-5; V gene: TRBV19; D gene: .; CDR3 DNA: TGTGCCAGTAGTACCCAAGATAATCAGCCCCAGCATTTT; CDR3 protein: CASSTQDNQPQHF
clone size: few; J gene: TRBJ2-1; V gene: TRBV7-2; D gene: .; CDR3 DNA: TGTGCCAGCAGCTCCAATCCGGGCAATGAGCAGTTCTTC; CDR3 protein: CASSSNPGNEQFF
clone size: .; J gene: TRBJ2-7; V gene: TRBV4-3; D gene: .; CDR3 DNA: TGCGCCAGCAGCCAAGATAGACAGGTTCTCTACGAGCAGTACTTC; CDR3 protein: CASSQDRQVLYEQYF
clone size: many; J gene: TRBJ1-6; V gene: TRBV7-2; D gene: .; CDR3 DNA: TGTGCCAGCAGCTTACGGAGATATAATTCACCCCTCCACTTT; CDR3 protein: CASSLRRYNSPLHF
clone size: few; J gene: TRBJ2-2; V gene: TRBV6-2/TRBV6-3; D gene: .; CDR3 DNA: TGTGCCAGCAGTTACGGTGGGACCGGGGAGCTGTTTTTT; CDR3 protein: CASSYGGTGELFF
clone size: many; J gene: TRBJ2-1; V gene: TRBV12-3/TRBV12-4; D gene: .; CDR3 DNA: TGTGCCAGCAGTTTGGGGAGAGAGCAGTTCTTC; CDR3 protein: CASSLGREQFF
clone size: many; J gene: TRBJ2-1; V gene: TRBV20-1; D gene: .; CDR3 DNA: TGCAGTTTCGCCGTGGCCCACAATGAGCAGTTCTTC; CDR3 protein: CSFAVAHNEQFF
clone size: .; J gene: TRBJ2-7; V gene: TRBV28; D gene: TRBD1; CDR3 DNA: TGTGCCAGCAGTTGGACAGGTGAATACGAGCAGTACTTC; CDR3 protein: CASSWTGEYEQYF
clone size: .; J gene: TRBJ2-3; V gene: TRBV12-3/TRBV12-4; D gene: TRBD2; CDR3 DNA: TGTGCCAGCAGCGTGTCAGGTCTAGCGGGAAACGGGGAGGATACGCAGTATTTT; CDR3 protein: CASSVSGLAGNGEDTQYF
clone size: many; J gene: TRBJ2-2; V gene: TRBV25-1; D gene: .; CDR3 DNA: TGTGCCAGCAGATCCCCCTCGGACACCGGGGAGCTGTTTTTT; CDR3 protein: CASRSPSDTGELFF
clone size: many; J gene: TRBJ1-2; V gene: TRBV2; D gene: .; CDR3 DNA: TGTGCCAGCAGTGACCACAAAGGCTATGGCTACACCTTC; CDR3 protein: CASSDHKGYGYTF
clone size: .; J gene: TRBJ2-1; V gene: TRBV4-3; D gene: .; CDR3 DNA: TGCGCCAGCAGCCAAGACCTTATAGGGGGGAATGAGCAGTTCTTC; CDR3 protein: CASSQDLIGGNEQFF
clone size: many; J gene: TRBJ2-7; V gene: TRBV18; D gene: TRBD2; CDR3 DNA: TGTGCCAGCTCACCAGGGACTAGCGGGAGGGCCTGGCACGAGCAGTACTTC; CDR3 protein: CASSPGTSGRAWHEQYF
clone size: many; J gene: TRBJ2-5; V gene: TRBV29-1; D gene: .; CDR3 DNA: TGCAGCGTTGAAAGTAGGAGGATCCAAGAGACCCAGTACTTC; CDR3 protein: CSVESRRIQETQYF
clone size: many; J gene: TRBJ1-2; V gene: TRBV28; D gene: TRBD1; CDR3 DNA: TGTGCCAGCAGAAAAGGGACAGTCAACAACTATGGCTACACCTTC; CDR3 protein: CASRKGTVNNYGYTF
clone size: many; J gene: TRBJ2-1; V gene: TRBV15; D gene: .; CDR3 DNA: TGTGCCACCAGCAGAGATCGGAGGGGCCTCTACAATGAGCAGTTCTTC; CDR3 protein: CATSRDRRGLYNEQFF
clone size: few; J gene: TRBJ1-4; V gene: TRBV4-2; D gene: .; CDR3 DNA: TGTGCCAGCAGCCAAAAAGGGGGACTTTCCGGCGAAAAACTGTTTTTT; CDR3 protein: CASSQKGGLSGEKLFF
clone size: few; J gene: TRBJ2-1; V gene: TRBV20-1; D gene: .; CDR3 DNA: TGCAGTGCTAGAACTGATAACAATGAGCAGTTCTTC; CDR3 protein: CSARTDNNEQFF
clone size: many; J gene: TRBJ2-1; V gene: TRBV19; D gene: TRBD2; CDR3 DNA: TGTGCCAGTAGTATCCGTCCCGGGACTAGCGAGAACAATTACAATGAGCAGTTCTTC; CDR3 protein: CASSIRPGTSENNYNEQFF
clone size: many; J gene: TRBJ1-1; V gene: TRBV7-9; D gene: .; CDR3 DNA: TGTGCCAGCAGCCAAATCTTTAGGGGGACGTCCGGGGCTTTCTTT; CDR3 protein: CASSQIFRGTSGAFF
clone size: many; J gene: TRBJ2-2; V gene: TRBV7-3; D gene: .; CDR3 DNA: TGTGCCAGCAGCCCCAGGGGGGGACAGCTGAACACCGGGGAGCTGTTTTTT; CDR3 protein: CASSPRGGQLNTGELFF
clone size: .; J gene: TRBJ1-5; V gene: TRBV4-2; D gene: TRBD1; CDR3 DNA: TGTGCCAGCAGCCCAGAGACAGGGTATAGTGGTCAGCCCCAGCATTTT; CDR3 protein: CASSPETGYSGQPQHF
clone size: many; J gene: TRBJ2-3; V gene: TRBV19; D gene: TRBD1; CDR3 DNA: TGTGCCAGTAGTCAACAGGGGATCGGCACAGATACGCAGTATTTT; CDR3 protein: CASSQQGIGTDTQYF
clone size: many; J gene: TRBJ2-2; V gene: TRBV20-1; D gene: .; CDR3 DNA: TGCAGTGCTAGAGGGGCGGAGGGGGCTAGCACCGGGGAGCTGTTTTTT; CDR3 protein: CSARGAEGASTGELFF
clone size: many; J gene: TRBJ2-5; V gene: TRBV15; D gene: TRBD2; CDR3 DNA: TGTGCCACCAGCAGACCTAGCGGGACGCAGACCCAGTACTTC; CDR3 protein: CATSRPSGTQTQYF
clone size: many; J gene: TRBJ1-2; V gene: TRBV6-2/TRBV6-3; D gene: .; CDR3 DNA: TGTGCCAGCAGTTCTGTTCCGGGATCAGCTAACTATGGCTACACCTTC; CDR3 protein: CASSSVPGSANYGYTF
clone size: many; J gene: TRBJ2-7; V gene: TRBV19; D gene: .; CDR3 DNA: TGTGCCAGTAGTCCGGCGACAGGCGGCTCCTACGAGCAGTACTTC; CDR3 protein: CASSPATGGSYEQYF
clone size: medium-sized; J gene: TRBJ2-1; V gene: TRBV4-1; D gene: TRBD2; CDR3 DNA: TGCGCCAGCAGCCAATTTCCCCTAGCGGGTCTTAATGAGCAGTTCTTC; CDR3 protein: CASSQFPLAGLNEQFF
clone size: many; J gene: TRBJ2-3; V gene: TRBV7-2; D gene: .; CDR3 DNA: TGTGCCAGCAGCTGGCAGGAGAGTCGCACAGATACGCAGTATTTT; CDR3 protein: CASSWQESRTDTQYF
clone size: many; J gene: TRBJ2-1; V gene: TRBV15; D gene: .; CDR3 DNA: TGTGCCACCAGCGGACAAGTCAGGCGTGGTCTCAATGAGCAGTTCTTC; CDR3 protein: CATSGQVRRGLNEQFF
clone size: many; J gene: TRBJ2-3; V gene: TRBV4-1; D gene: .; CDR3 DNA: TGCGCCAGCAGCCAAGAAGCTGGGACAGATACGCAGTATTTT; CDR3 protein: CASSQEAGTDTQYF